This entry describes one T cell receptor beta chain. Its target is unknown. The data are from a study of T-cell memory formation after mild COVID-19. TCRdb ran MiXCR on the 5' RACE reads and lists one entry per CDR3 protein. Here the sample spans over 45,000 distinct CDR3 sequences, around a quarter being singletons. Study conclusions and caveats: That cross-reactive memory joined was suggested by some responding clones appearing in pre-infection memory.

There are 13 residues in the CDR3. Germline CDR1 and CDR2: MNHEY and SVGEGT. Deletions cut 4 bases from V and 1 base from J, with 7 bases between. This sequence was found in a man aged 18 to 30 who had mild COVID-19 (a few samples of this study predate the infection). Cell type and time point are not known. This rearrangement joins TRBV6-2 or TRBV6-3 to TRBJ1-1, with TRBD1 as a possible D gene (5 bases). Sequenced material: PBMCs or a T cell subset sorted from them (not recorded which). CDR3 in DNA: TGTGCCAGCAGTTCCACAGGGAACACTGAAGCTTTCTTT. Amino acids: CASSSTGNTEAFF.